A single T cell receptor (beta chain) is shown here with its context. Antigen: not known. The data originate from a study of cytotoxic CD8 clonotypes in ibrutinib-treated CLL. Background on the study: Among the samples, the mean was about 270,000 productive templates and 85,000 to 100,000 productive rearrangements.

The V end lost 6 bases, the J end lost 0 bases, and 19 bases lay between the germline ends. The V gene's germline CDR1 is MDHEN and CDR2 SYDVKM. The CDR3 extends over 17 amino acids. Overall study results and limits: Whereas clonality rose at ibrutinib response, it declined toward baseline at progression.

Some clones are missing from TCRdb's copy, which holds only in-frame ones; the method was immunoSEQ multiplex PCR. The sample carries some 200,000 clones, just over 70% recorded once. Here the sequenced sample was PBMCs, taken after 12 months of ibrutinib treatment. This receptor was identified in a human donor with chronic lymphocytic leukemia. The chain couples TRBV28 to TRBJ2-3; possibly TRBD1 or TRBD2 for D (5 bases each). The CDR3 DNA follows: TGTGCCAGCAGACTACCGGGACGTCTTGATAGCACAGATACGCAGTATTTT. This codes for CASRLPGRLDSTDTQYF.